This is a list of T cell receptor beta chains from one sample in a study of blood T cell repertoires in COVID-19. Assay used: immunoSEQ multiplex PCR; TCRdb lists only in-frame clones, some missing. Of about 45,000 clones detected, around 90% appear once; the ten largest clones hold around 20%. Sequenced sample: peripheral blood. Source of these receptors: a woman older than 75 in a cohort sampled during active or convalescent COVID-19. CDR3s include the opening cysteine and the closing phenylalanine or tryptophan. A D gene is named only where the DNA matches it firmly. Clone size is stated in some rows and not others, as once, few, many or a class when expanded.

>TRBD1|TRBJ1-1|TRBV7-2|-
CASSSQGVGTEAFF
TGTGCCAGCAGCTCCCAGGGGGTGGGCACTGAAGCTTTCTTT
>TRBD1|TRBJ2-6|TRBV27|-
CASGEAGGIGANVLTF
TGTGCAAGCGGTGAGGCAGGGGGCATTGGGGCCAACGTCCTGACTTTC
>-|TRBJ1-1|TRBV6-5|few
CASSFRQTYTEAFF
TGTGCCAGCAGTTTTCGACAGACTTACACTGAAGCTTTCTTT
>TRBD2|TRBJ2-3|TRBV10-3|-
CAISESGSRGGFSGTDTQYF
TGTGCCATCAGTGAGTCAGGATCGCGGGGGGGCTTTTCTGGCACAGATACGCAGTATTTT
>TRBD2|TRBJ2-7|TRBV27|once
CASSLSSGVYEQYF
TGTGCCAGCAGTTTATCTAGCGGGGTATACGAGCAGTACTTC
>-|TRBJ2-7|TRBV29-1|once
CSVEAGTGEQYF
TGCAGCGTTGAGGCAGGAACCGGCGAGCAGTACTTC
>TRBD1|TRBJ1-5|TRBV24-1|-
CATSRDSSNQPQHF
TGTGCCACCAGCCGGGACAGCAGCAATCAGCCCCAGCATTTT
>-|TRBJ1-4|TRBV15|-
CATSRGRRAHNEKLFF
TGTGCCACCAGCAGAGGGCGGAGGGCCCATAATGAAAAACTGTTTTTT
>-|TRBJ2-3|TRBV7-9|few
CASSPGLATDTQYF
TGTGCCAGCAGCCCGGGACTCGCCACAGATACGCAGTATTTT
>-|TRBJ1-3|TRBV2|-
CASSEKQFDSGNTIYF
TGTGCCAGCAGTGAAAAACAGTTTGACTCTGGAAACACCATATATTTT
>TRBD1|TRBJ1-2|TRBV29-1|-
CSVAHRQGGGYGYTF
TGCAGCGTTGCCCATAGACAGGGGGGCGGCTATGGCTACACCTTC
>TRBD2|TRBJ2-7|TRBV29-1|-
CSVEDPGGSSYEQYF
TGCAGCGTTGAAGATCCTGGCGGGAGCTCCTACGAGCAGTACTTC
>-|TRBJ1-1|TRBV30|-
CAWSPQGTEAFF
TGTGCCTGGAGTCCCCAGGGCACTGAAGCTTTCTTT
>-|TRBJ2-5|TRBV5-1|-
CASSPSTMQETQYF
TGCGCCAGCAGCCCCTCTACGATGCAAGAGACCCAGTACTTC
>-|TRBJ1-6|TRBV30|-
CAWSAPNSPLHF
TGTGCCTGGAGTGCTCCGAATTCACCCCTCCACTTT
>-|TRBJ1-5|TRBV9|-
CASSVDGGGDQPQHF
TGTGCCAGCAGCGTAGATGGGGGAGGGGATCAGCCCCAGCATTTT
>TRBD1|TRBJ2-7|TRBV11-3|few
CASSLSGQGSYEQYF
TGTGCCAGCAGCTTGAGTGGACAGGGCTCCTACGAGCAGTACTTC
>TRBD1|TRBJ2-5|TRBV7-9|-
CASSLVSGGFQETQYF
TGTGCCAGCAGCTTAGTTTCAGGGGGATTTCAAGAGACCCAGTACTTC
>-|TRBJ1-2|TRBV7-9|-
CASSSRARDGYTF
TGTGCCAGCAGCTCCAGGGCTCGCGATGGCTACACCTTC
>-|TRBJ1-3|TRBV7-9|-
CARADSGNTIYF
TGTGCCAGGGCGGACTCTGGAAACACCATATATTTT
>TRBD1|TRBJ1-5|TRBV19|-
CASSVQGGSNQPQHF
TGTGCCAGTAGTGTACAGGGGGGTAGCAATCAGCCCCAGCATTTT
>-|TRBJ2-5|TRBV5-4|once
CASSYPGRQETQYF
TGTGCCAGCAGCTACCCGGGAAGACAAGAGACCCAGTACTTC
>-|TRBJ2-2|TRBV5-4|-
CASSQAGNTGELFF
TGTGCCAGCAGCCAGGCGGGAAACACCGGGGAGCTGTTTTTT
>-|TRBJ2-1|TRBV5-8|-
CASSLARGRRQNEQFF
TGTGCCAGCAGCTTGGCGCGGGGAAGACGGCAAAATGAGCAGTTCTTC
>-|TRBJ1-5|TRBV7-6|few
CASSLVTNQPQHF
TGTGCCAGCAGCTTAGTAACTAATCAGCCCCAGCATTTT
>-|TRBJ2-1|TRBV9|-
CASTPQGGISYNEQFF
TGTGCCAGCACCCCACAGGGGGGGATCTCCTACAATGAGCAGTTCTTC
>TRBD2|TRBJ2-7|TRBV5-1|-
CASSLGLAGAGQYF
TGCGCCAGCAGCTTGGGACTAGCGGGGGCCGGGCAGTACTTC
>TRBD2|TRBJ2-7|TRBV6-5|-
CASSYSGAGSYEQYF
TGTGCCAGCAGTTATAGCGGGGCCGGTTCTTATGAGCAGTACTTC
>TRBD2|TRBJ2-1|TRBV24-1|-
CATSDATSGRALNEQFF
TGTGCCACCAGTGATGCCACTAGCGGGAGGGCCCTCAATGAGCAGTTCTTC
>TRBD1|TRBJ1-1|TRBV2|-
CASRFTGGMNTEAFF
TGTGCCAGCAGATTTACAGGGGGCATGAACACTGAAGCTTTCTTT
>-|TRBJ2-7|TRBV7-2|once
CASSSYGGWYEQYF
TGTGCCAGCAGCTCTTACGGAGGATGGTACGAGCAGTACTTC
>-|TRBJ2-1|TRBV7-3|-
CASSLVGGELDEQFF
TGTGCCAGCAGCTTAGTTGGAGGGGAGTTGGATGAGCAGTTCTTC
>-|TRBJ1-3|TRBV5-1|-
CASSPGTSGNTIYF
TGCGCCAGCAGCCCAGGGACATCTGGAAACACCATATATTTT
>TRBD2|TRBJ2-2|TRBV2|-
CASRAGTSSSGELFF
TGTGCCAGCAGAGCCGGGACTAGCTCTTCCGGGGAGCTGTTTTTT
>TRBD1|TRBJ1-4|TRBV30|-
CAWSRDRGNEKLFF
TGTGCCTGGAGCCGGGACAGGGGGAATGAAAAACTGTTTTTT